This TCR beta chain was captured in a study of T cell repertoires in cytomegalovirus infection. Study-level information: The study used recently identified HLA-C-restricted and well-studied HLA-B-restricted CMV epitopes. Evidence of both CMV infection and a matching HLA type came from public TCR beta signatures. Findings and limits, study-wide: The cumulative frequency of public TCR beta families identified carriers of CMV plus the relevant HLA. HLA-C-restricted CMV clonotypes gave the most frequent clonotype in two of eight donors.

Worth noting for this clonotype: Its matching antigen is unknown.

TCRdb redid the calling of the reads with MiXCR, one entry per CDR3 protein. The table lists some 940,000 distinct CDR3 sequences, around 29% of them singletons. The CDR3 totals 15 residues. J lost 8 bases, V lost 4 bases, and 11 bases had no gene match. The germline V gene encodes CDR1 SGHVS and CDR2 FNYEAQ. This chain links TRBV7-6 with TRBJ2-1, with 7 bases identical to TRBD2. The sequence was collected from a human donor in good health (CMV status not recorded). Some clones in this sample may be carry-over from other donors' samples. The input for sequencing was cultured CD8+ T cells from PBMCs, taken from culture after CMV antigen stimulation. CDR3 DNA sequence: TGTGCCAGCAGCTACACGGGGGGACCCCTAGATGAGCAGTTCTTC. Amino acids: CASSYTGGPLDEQFF.